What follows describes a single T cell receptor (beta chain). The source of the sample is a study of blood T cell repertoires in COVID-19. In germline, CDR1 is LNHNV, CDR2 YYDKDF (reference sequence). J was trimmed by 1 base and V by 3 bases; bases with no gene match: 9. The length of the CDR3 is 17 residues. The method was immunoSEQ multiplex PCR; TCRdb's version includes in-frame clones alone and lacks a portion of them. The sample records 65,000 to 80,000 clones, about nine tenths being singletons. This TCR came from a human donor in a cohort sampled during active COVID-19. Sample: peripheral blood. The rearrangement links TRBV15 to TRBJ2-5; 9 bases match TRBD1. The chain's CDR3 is CATSSHRTGVFQETQYF. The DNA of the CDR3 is TGTGCCACCAGCAGCCACCGGACAGGGGTTTTCCAAGAGACCCAGTACTTC.